Listed here are 10 T cell receptor beta chains from one sample, sequenced in a study of neurological immune-mediated disorders. TCRdb re-derived calls from the 5' RACE reads in MiXCR, one entry per CDR3 protein. The table shows about 18,000 distinct CDR3 sequences, with approximately 11% occurring only once. The sequencing input was CD8+ T cells from blood. These receptors were collected from a woman aged 45 to 65 in good health.

This clonotype was seen many times. The chain has TRBV6-5 and TRBJ2-4, with TRBD1 matching 8 bases. Germline V lookup: CDR1 MNHEY, CDR2 SVGAGI. The CDR3 contains 13 residues. V gave up 0 bases and J gave up 15 bases; unmatched junction bases: 7. The CDR3 sequence: CASSYSQGAVLYF. CDR3 DNA: TGTGCCAGCAGTTACTCCCAGGGGGCAGTTCTGTACTTC.

Many counts were recorded for this clonotype. J is TRBJ1-5 and V is TRBV7-9; D unresolved. Germline loops: CDR1 SEHNR, CDR2 FQNEAQ (reference sequence). The CDR3 has 16 amino acids. The V end lost 1 base, the J end lost 4 bases, and 14 bases lay between the germline ends. CDR3 protein: CASSLDGQLENQPQHF. The DNA for the CDR3 is TGTGCCAGCAGCTTAGATGGGCAGTTAGAAAATCAGCCCCAGCATTTT. The whole variable domain, remainder taken from reference TRBV7-9 and TRBJ1-5, is DTGVSQNPRHKITKRGQNVTFRCDPISEHNRLYWYRQTLGQGPEFLTYFQNEAQLEKSRLLSDRFSAERPKGSFSTLEIQRTEQGDSAMYLCASSLDGQLENQPQHFGDGTRLSIL.

This chain uses TRBV18 with TRBJ1-5; D gene unclear. The length of the CDR3 is 13 residues. Germline CDR1 KGHSH, CDR2 LQKENI. The V and J ends lost 2 bases and 3 bases respectively, with 5 bases between them. The CDR3 nucleotides are TGTGCCAGCTCACCATCCGACAATCAGCCCCAGCATTTT. Translating it yields CASSPSDNQPQHF.

This clonotype came up many times. The V call is TRBV12-3 or TRBV12-4, the J call TRBJ2-7; D ambiguous. V lost 4 bases to trimming and J lost 2 bases, with 12 bases between them. This CDR3 has 14 amino acids. The CDR3 DNA reads TGTGCCAGCAGTTCAACAGAGTTTCCCTACGAGCAGTACTTC. Translated, it gives CASSSTEFPYEQYF.

Ten or more counts support this clonotype. This sequence joins TRBV7-2 and TRBJ2-5, with D hard to call. Germline V gene sequence: CDR1 SGHTA, CDR2 FQGNSA. V was trimmed by 5 bases and J by 1 base, leaving 14 bases between them. The CDR3 has 15 amino acids. Written as DNA, the CDR3 is TGTGCCAGCAGCACCGGAAGGACGAGCCAAGAGACCCAGTACTTC. Translated, it gives CASSTGRTSQETQYF.

This clonotype was seen ten or more times. V gene TRBV9 combines with J gene TRBJ1-1; D unclear. This CDR3 has 14 residues. From germline, CDR1 is SGDLS and CDR2 YYNGEE. V gave up 3 bases and J gave up 0 bases, with 9 bases separating them. The CDR3 nucleotides are TGTGCCAGCAGCGACCTGGGAATGAACACTGAAGCTTTCTTT. Its protein product is CASSDLGMNTEAFF.

This clonotype has just a few counts. The rearrangement uses TRBV20-1 and TRBJ1-5; D gene uncertain. Germline loops: CDR1 DFQATT, CDR2 SNEGSKA (reference sequence). V was cut by 5 bases and J by 1 base, with 9 bases left in between. CDR3 size: 13 residues. CDR3 nucleotide sequence: TGCAGTGCTTCCAAGGGCAGCAATCAGCCCCAGCATTTT. This codes for CSASKGSNQPQHF.

This clonotype was counted many times. The genes are TRBV20-1 and TRBJ1-6; 10 bases agree with TRBD1. This CDR3 region has 15 residues. Per germline, CDR1 DFQATT and CDR2 SNEGSKA (reference sequence). After removal of 6 bases from V and 8 bases from J, the junction contained 10 bases not matched to a gene. This CDR3 is CSAETGGRGYSPLHF. As DNA, the CDR3 is TGCAGTGCGGAGACAGGGGGCCGTGGGTATTCACCCCTCCACTTT.

The chain joins TRBV30 to TRBJ1-1; no clear D gene. V was pared by 4 bases and J by 1 base, with 13 bases between. The CDR3 is 14 amino acids. CDR1 GTSNPN and CDR2 SVGIG come from the germline V gene (reference sequence). This chain's CDR3 is CAWKDNRPNTEAFF. The CDR3 nucleotides read TGTGCCTGGAAAGACAACAGACCGAACACTGAAGCTTTCTTT.

The sample holds many counts of this clonotype. V usage is TRBV7-9 and J usage is TRBJ2-1; D not certain. With 5 bases removed from V and 5 bases from J, the gap between germline ends came to 13 bases. Germline CDR1 and CDR2: SEHNR and FQNEAQ (reference sequence). This CDR3 region has 14 residues. CDR3 DNA: TGTGCCAGCAGCCACCAGGACGGGCACAATGAGCAGTTCTTC. Its protein product is CASSHQDGHNEQFF.